These 28 T cell receptor beta chains were sequenced from one sample in a study of blood T cell repertoires in COVID-19. Data came from immunoSEQ multiplex PCR; TCRdb stores just in-frame clones and leaves some out. The sample carries 30,000 to 40,000 clones, approximately 80% recorded once. Specimen: peripheral blood. Every receptor here comes from a human donor in a cohort sampled during active COVID-19.

The V and J genes are TRBV28 and TRBJ2-7, with TRBD1 identical over 10 bases. With 7 bases clipped from V and 3 bases from J, the junction kept 9 bases outside the gene matches. Germline values: CDR1 MDHEN, CDR2 SYDVKM. This CDR3 contains 15 residues. The CDR3 DNA follows: TGTGCCAGCAAGAGACAGGGGGCGGGAGGCTACGAGCAGTACTTC. Protein: CASKRQGAGGYEQYF.

This chain connects TRBV27 to TRBJ1-1; 7 bases match TRBD1. The CDR3 sequence is 13 residues long. Germline assignment: CDR1 MNHEY and CDR2 SMNVEV (reference sequence). The trim removed 4 bases at V and 1 base at J, leaving 0 bases unmatched. The CDR3 region has the DNA TGTGCCAGCAGTTGGGACAGGAACACTGAAGCTTTCTTT. It yields the protein CASSWDRNTEAFF.

V and J are TRBV4-1 and TRBJ1-1, with a weak D call TRBD1 (6 bases). Germline-derived CDR1 and CDR2 are MGHRA and YSYEKL. The length of the CDR3 is 14 residues. Trimming removed 6 bases from V and 3 bases from J, with 14 bases in between. CDR3 region: CASRNRAKDTEAFF. As DNA, the CDR3 is TGCGCCAGCAGAAACAGGGCGAAGGACACTGAAGCTTTCTTT.

The CDR3 DNA follows: TGTGCAAGTCGCTTAGCGCGTCCTTCCTATAGCAATCAGCCCCAGCATTTT. As protein: CASRLARPSYSNQPQHF. The chain combines TRBV12-2 with TRBJ1-5. TRBV12-2 is assigned pseudogene status. The CDR3 sequence is 17 residues long.

In its sample, this clone was seen a few times. The chain has TRBV7-9 and TRBJ2-7; TRBD2 aligns across 9 bases. Germline lookup yields CDR1 SEHNR and CDR2 FQNEAQ (reference sequence). The J segment lost 1 base and the V segment lost 9 bases, leaving 16 bases of the junction unmatched. The CDR3 covers 17 residues. The CDR3 coding sequence is TGTGCCAGTATCGTTAGCGGGAGCGCCGGGAGTTCCTACGAGCAGTACTTC. Translated, it gives CASIVSGSAGSSYEQYF.

The chain carries TRBV2 and TRBJ2-5; D unresolved. The CDR3 loop spans 16 amino acids. Between the trimmed V and J ends, which lost 0 bases and 1 base, there was a span of 12 bases. Germline CDR1 is SNHLY and CDR2 is FYNNEI. CDR3 coding DNA: TGTGCCAGCAGTGAAGCGCTTAGAGGTTCCCAAGAGACCCAGTACTTC. Protein product: CASSEALRGSQETQYF.

This clone rates as hyperexpanded. V is TRBV19 and J is TRBJ1-4, with TRBD1 matching over 9 bases. Germline CDR1 is LNHDA and CDR2 is SQIVND (reference sequence). With 3 bases clipped from V and 8 bases from J, the junction kept 7 bases outside the gene matches. The CDR3 sequence is 15 residues long. Written as DNA, the CDR3 is TGTGCCAGTAGTATGAAACAGGGGGCGAGGGAAAAACTGTTTTTT. As protein: CASSMKQGAREKLFF.

The chain recombines TRBV5-4 with TRBJ2-5; 10 bases are a match to TRBD2. With 1 base clipped from V and 4 bases from J, the junction kept 4 bases outside the gene matches. The CDR3 loop spans 15 amino acids. The V gene's germline CDR1 is SGHNT and CDR2 YYREEE (reference sequence). The CDR3 region is CASSLFSSGGETQYF. The CDR3 DNA is TGTGCCAGCAGCTTGTTTTCTAGCGGGGGAGAGACCCAGTACTTC.

The CDR3, as DNA: TGCGCCAGCAGCCAAGCGGTGGGCATTGGTACAGATACGCAGTATTTT. It yields the protein CASSQAVGIGTDTQYF. V usage is TRBV4-3 and J usage is TRBJ2-3; no firm D call. V gave up 1 base and J gave up 3 bases, with 14 bases separating them. The CDR3 has 16 residues. The V gene's germline CDR1 is LGHNA and CDR2 YSLEER.

This clone occurred a few times. This rearrangement joins TRBV15 to TRBJ2-4; the match to TRBD1 covers 9 bases. The V segment lost 4 bases and the J segment 2 bases; nucleotides outside the gene matches: 9. The CDR3 runs to 17 residues. Germline V gene lookup returns CDR1 LNHNV and CDR2 YYDKDF (reference sequence). The CDR3 DNA sequence: TGTGCCACCAGCACTGGGGGGACAGGGAGCCCCAAAAACATTCAGTACTTC. Encoded protein: CATSTGGTGSPKNIQYF.

This clone was detected only once. The V and J genes are TRBV12-5 and TRBJ1-3, with 8 nucleotides matching TRBD1. Germline CDR1 reads LGHNT; CDR2 reads FRNRAP. CDR3 length equals 16 residues. Trimming cost V 5 bases and J 0 bases; bases outside gene matches: 6. The CDR3 region has the DNA TGTGCTAGTGGTCCAGGGGGCCTCCTCTCTGGAAACACCATATATTTT. It is translated as CASGPGGLLSGNTIYF. The whole variable domain, filled in from reference TRBV12-5 and TRBJ1-3, reads DARVTQTPRHKVTEMGQEVTMRCQPILGHNTVFWYRQTMMQGLELLAYFRNRAPLDDSGMPKDRFSAEMPDATLATLKIQPSEPRDSAVYFCASGPGGLLSGNTIYFGEGSWLTVV.

The J gene is TRBJ2-1, the V gene TRBV15; 8 positions agree with TRBD2. The junction had 14 bases not matched to a gene; V was cut back by 0 bases and J by 4 bases. The germline V gene encodes CDR1 LNHNV and CDR2 YYDKDF (reference sequence). CDR3 size: 19 residues. This CDR3 is CATSRDRVAGRAEYNEQFF. The CDR3 DNA reads as TGTGCCACCAGCAGAGATCGGGTAGCCGGGAGGGCCGAATACAATGAGCAGTTCTTC.

This clone was counted once. The chain employs TRBV7-2 and TRBJ2-7, with 13 positions matching TRBD2. CDR1 is SGHTA, CDR2 FQGNSA, per germline. V dropped 5 bases and J dropped 2; count of bases not matched to a gene: 0. The CDR3 spans 14 residues. The DNA of the CDR3 is TGTGCCAGCAGCACTAGCGGGGGGGCCTACGAGCAGTACTTC. It codes for CASSTSGGAYEQYF.

This rearrangement joins TRBV16 to TRBJ1-5; no clear D gene. Germline loops: CDR1 KGHSY, CDR2 FQNENV. V was pared by 0 bases and J by 1 base, with 13 bases between. The length of the CDR3 is 17 residues. The CDR3 here is CASSQSRASGSNQPQHF. The CDR3 DNA is TGTGCCAGCAGCCAATCCCGGGCCTCGGGGAGCAATCAGCCCCAGCATTTT.

The chain carries TRBV5-1 and TRBJ1-1; D ambiguous. This CDR3 contains 14 residues. Per germline, CDR1 SGHRS and CDR2 YFSETQ. Trimming left V 2 bases short and J 6 bases short, with 14 bases between. This CDR3 is CASSFGPIGAEAFF. CDR3 DNA sequence: TGCGCCAGCAGCTTTGGCCCAATCGGAGCTGAAGCTTTCTTT.

This chain joins TRBV10-1 and TRBJ2-3; D possibly corresponds to TRBD2 (5 bases). CDR1 is WNHNN and CDR2 is SYGVQD in the germline V gene (reference sequence). The CDR3 consists of 21 residues. V dropped 0 bases and J dropped 0 bases, with 25 bases sitting between them. CDR3 amino acids: CASSESGESRTAPTSTDTQYF. The CDR3 DNA is TGCGCCAGCAGTGAGTCTGGGGAGTCCCGAACTGCCCCAACAAGCACAGATACGCAGTATTTT.

The rearrangement joins TRBV7-9 to TRBJ2-4, with a weak D call TRBD1 (5 bases). The CDR3 loop spans 14 amino acids. Trimming cost V 2 bases and J 8 bases, with 13 bases left between them. The germline CDR1 and CDR2 sequences are SEHNR and FQNEAQ (reference sequence). CDR3 sequence: CASSLNAGQDIQYF. Written as DNA, the CDR3 is TGTGCCAGCAGCTTAAACGCAGGGCAGGACATTCAGTACTTC.

This clone turned up a few times. An end of the junction does not agree with germline; a read error may underlie this. The V and J genes are TRBV4-2 and TRBJ1-2; TRBD1 might be the D (5 bases). This CDR3 spans 15 amino acids. Germline CDR1 reads LGHNA; CDR2 reads YNFKEQ. For the CDR3, the DNA is TGTGCCAGCAGTCAAGCCCGGCAGGGAAGATTCGGCTACACCTTC. Translated: CASSQARQGRFGYTF.

The V and J genes are TRBV4-3 and TRBJ2-2; TRBD2 might be the D (7 bases). The CDR3 is made up of 19 amino acids. V was clipped by 7 bases and J by 1 base, with 25 bases between them. Germline CDR1 reads LGHNA; CDR2 reads YSLEER. CDR3 sequence reads: CASKQDLGGLAENTGELFF. CDR3 sequence (DNA): TGCGCCAGCAAACAAGATCTTGGGGGGCTAGCGGAGAACACCGGGGAGCTGTTTTTT.

This CDR3 is CASSLGRWGGTEAFF. CDR3 DNA: TGTGCCAGCAGTTTGGGGCGATGGGGGGGCACTGAAGCTTTCTTT. The rearrangement links TRBV28 to TRBJ1-1; TRBD1 might be the D (5 bases). Between the trimmed V and J ends, which lost 3 bases and 4 bases, there was a span of 15 bases. CDR3 length equals 15 residues. Germline V gene lookup returns CDR1 MDHEN and CDR2 SYDVKM. Looking up the rest from reference TRBV28 and TRBJ1-1 gives the full variable domain: DVKVTQSSRYLVKRTGEKVFLECVQDMDHENMFWYRQDPGLGLRLIYFSYDVKMKEKGDIPEGYSVSREKKERFSLILESASTNQTSMYLCASSLGRWGGTEAFFGQGTRLTVV.

The sample holds a few counts of this clone. CDR3 sequence reads: CASSSGPGGYEQYF. For the CDR3, the DNA is TGTGCCAGCAGCTCCGGGCCGGGGGGGTACGAGCAGTACTTC. The rearrangement uses TRBV7-9 and TRBJ2-7, with 8 positions matching TRBD2. The CDR3 sequence is 14 residues long. V lost 4 bases and J lost 4; bases outside the gene matches: 6. CDR1 SEHNR and CDR2 FQNEAQ come from the germline V gene (reference sequence).

The V and J genes are TRBV6-2 or TRBV6-3 and TRBJ2-7; a possible D gene is TRBD1 (6 bases). The CDR3 spans 16 residues. Germline assignment: CDR1 MNHEY and CDR2 SVGEGT. V gave up 2 bases and J gave up 1 base, with 15 bases separating them. CDR3 protein: CASSYTPGDMSYEQYF. The DNA of the CDR3 is TGTGCCAGCAGTTACACCCCCGGGGACATGTCCTACGAGCAGTACTTC.

The chain joins TRBV12-3 or TRBV12-4 to TRBJ1-1; 8 bases align to TRBD1. The CDR3 extends over 13 amino acids. Losses at the gene ends were 5 bases for V and 7 bases for J; bases not matched to a gene: 6. Written as DNA, the CDR3 is TGTGCCAGCAGTCAGGGACAGGCGGTTGAAGCTTTCTTT. Encoded protein: CASSQGQAVEAFF.

This clone was found once. This chain joins TRBV6-2 or TRBV6-3 and TRBJ1-6; 8 nucleotides line up with TRBD1. J lost 7 bases, V lost 6 bases, and 11 bases had no gene match. Germline V CDR1 and CDR2: MNHEY, SVGEGT. The CDR3 is 16 residues long. The CDR3, as DNA: TGTGCCAGCAGGCCTTATGGGGACAGGCCCAATTCACCCCTCCACTTT. Its protein product is CASRPYGDRPNSPLHF.

V usage is TRBV19 and J usage is TRBJ2-7; D not certain. Germline values: CDR1 LNHDA, CDR2 SQIVND (reference sequence). CDR3 length: 13 amino acids. The ends were cut back, 3 bases at V and 7 bases at J, with 13 bases in the middle. CDR3 DNA: TGTGCCAGTAGTATGAGGTTAGTCTCGGAGCAGTACTTC. Protein sequence: CASSMRLVSEQYF.

The chain couples TRBV19 to TRBJ2-1; 13 bases map to TRBD2. Germline CDR1 LNHDA, CDR2 SQIVND (reference sequence). The CDR3 spans 17 residues. V shed 8 bases, J shed 0 bases, and the junction held 7 bases outside the gene matches. The CDR3 DNA follows: TGTGCCAGTGCCGGGACTAGCGGGACCCGCTCCTACAATGAGCAGTTCTTC. As protein: CASAGTSGTRSYNEQFF. Full variable domain (rest looked up from reference TRBV19 and TRBJ2-1): DGGITQSPKYLFRKEGQNVTLSCEQNLNHDAMYWYRQDPGQGLRLIYYSQIVNDFQKGDIAEGYSVSREKKESFPLTVTSAQKNPTAFYLCASAGTSGTRSYNEQFFGPGTRLTVL.

The J gene is TRBJ2-3, the V gene TRBV19; TRBD1 agrees at 9 bases. With V trimmed by 5 bases and J by 5 bases, 8 bases remained unmatched. Germline V gene data show CDR1 as LNHDA and CDR2 as SQIVND (reference sequence). This CDR3 has 15 amino acids. The CDR3 is CASSAGQGGRDTQYF. The CDR3 DNA follows: TGTGCCAGTAGTGCGGGACAGGGAGGAAGAGATACGCAGTATTTT.

This rearrangement joins TRBV29-1 to TRBJ2-7; D is perhaps TRBD2 (7 bases). This CDR3 has 14 residues. CDR1 SQVTM and CDR2 ANQGSEA come from the germline V gene. Trimming cost V 6 bases and J 4 bases, with 19 bases left between them. CDR3 protein: CSVGASGGEYEQYF. The CDR3 coding sequence is TGCAGCGTGGGGGCTAGCGGAGGGGAATACGAGCAGTACTTC.